This passage covers 29 T cell receptor beta chains from one sample sequenced in a study of OX40 agonist ivuxolimab in advanced cancers. The repertoire was sequenced with immunoSEQ multiplex PCR; TCRdb's copy has only in-frame clones and lacks some. The sample comprises about 130,000 clones, 90% of which are singletons, and about 1.1% rests with the top ten. The specimen was CD4+ or CD8+ T cells sorted from blood, collected in a trial of the OX40 agonist ivuxolimab. These receptor sequences come from an adult with an advanced solid tumor such as melanoma, head and neck, liver or kidney cancer.

This sequence joins TRBV4-3 and TRBJ1-2; D remains unclear. This CDR3 spans 14 amino acids. V was pared by 5 bases and J by 6 bases, with 16 bases between. Germline-derived CDR1 and CDR2 are LGHNA and YSLEER. The CDR3 coding sequence is TGCGCCAGCAGCTCACGGGTTTACGCTGATGGCTACACCTTC. This translates into CASSSRVYADGYTF.

This clone occurred a few times. J is TRBJ1-2 and V is TRBV14, with 8 bases identical to TRBD1. There are 13 residues in the CDR3. V lost 5 bases, J lost 4 bases, and 3 bases stayed unmatched. CDR1 is SGHDN and CDR2 is FVKESK in the germline V gene. In nucleotides, the CDR3 is TGTGCCAGCAGCGAAGGGACAGGCTATGGCTACACCTTC. This sequence encodes CASSEGTGYGYTF. The whole variable domain, filled in from reference TRBV14 and TRBJ1-2, reads EAGVTQFPSHSVIEKGQTVTLRCDPISGHDNLYWYRRVMGKEIKFLLHFVKESKQDESGMPNNRFLAERTGGTYSTLKVQPAELEDSGVYFCASSEGTGYGYTFGSGTRLTVV.

J is TRBJ2-3 and V is TRBV5-4; no reliable D call. The CDR3 length is 14 residues. V lost 0 bases and J 4 bases, leaving 9 bases between the germline ends. Germline V gives CDR1 SGHNT, CDR2 YYREEE (reference sequence). DNA of the CDR3: TGTGCCAGCAGCTTGGGTCAGGTTCCAGATACGCAGTATTTT. Translating gives CASSLGQVPDTQYF.

The chain has TRBV7-2 and TRBJ1-5; a possible D gene is TRBD1 (6 bases). Germline assignment: CDR1 SGHTA and CDR2 FQGNSA. CDR3 length equals 15 residues. V was shortened by 1 base and J by 7 bases, with 14 bases between the two germline ends. CDR3: CASSLEGGLGQPQHF. CDR3 in DNA: TGTGCCAGCAGCTTAGAGGGGGGATTAGGGCAGCCCCAGCATTTT. The full variable domain, in which reference TRBV7-2 and TRBJ1-5 provide the parts outside the CDR3, is GAGVSQSPSNKVTEKGKDVELRCDPISGHTALYWYRQSLGQGLEFLIYFQGNSAPDKSGLPSDRFSAERTGGSVSTLTIQRTQQEDSAVYLCASSLEGGLGQPQHFGDGTRLSIL.

The chain combines TRBV28 with TRBJ1-2; TRBD1 is a possible D gene (6 bases). The CDR3 is 14 amino acids. CDR1 is MDHEN, CDR2 SYDVKM, per germline. With 4 bases removed from V and 0 bases from J, the gap between germline ends came to 9 bases. CDR3 coding DNA: TGTGCCAGCAGTTATGGACAGCCTAACTATGGCTACACCTTC. This gives the protein CASSYGQPNYGYTF.

The chain recombines TRBV15 with TRBJ2-1, with D perhaps TRBD1 or TRBD2 (6 bases each). V gave up 5 bases and J gave up 2 bases, with 13 bases separating them. Per germline, CDR1 LNHNV and CDR2 YYDKDF (reference sequence). This CDR3 spans 15 amino acids. The CDR3: CATSPRGRTYNEQFF. DNA of the CDR3: TGTGCCACCAGCCCCCGGGGGCGGACCTACAATGAGCAGTTCTTC.

CDR3 loop: CASKFSQGSYEQYF. The CDR3 DNA is TGTGCCAGCAAATTTAGCCAGGGCTCCTACGAGCAGTACTTC. The rearrangement uses TRBV2 and TRBJ2-7; tentative D call: TRBD1 (5 bases). The V and J ends lost 7 bases and 0 bases respectively, with 13 bases between them. Germline-derived CDR1 and CDR2 are SNHLY and FYNNEI. The CDR3 is made up of 14 amino acids.

The chain recombines TRBV9 with TRBJ2-3; D possibly corresponds to TRBD1 (6 bases). Trimming removed 1 base from V and 1 base from J, with 13 bases in between. Germline assignment: CDR1 SGDLS and CDR2 YYNGEE. The CDR3 is 16 amino acids. The CDR3 bases are TGTGCCAGCAGCGTACAAAGCGCAGGGGGCACAGATACGCAGTATTTT. Protein: CASSVQSAGGTDTQYF.

The chain links TRBV28 to TRBJ2-7, with TRBD1 matching over 7 bases. J lost 0 bases, V lost 10 bases, and 6 bases had no gene match. This CDR3 contains 13 residues. CDR1 MDHEN and CDR2 SYDVKM come from the germline V gene. The DNA for the CDR3 is TGTGCCATCCAGAGGGGGCACTCCTACGAGCAGTACTTC. As protein: CAIQRGHSYEQYF.

This rearrangement joins TRBV28 to TRBJ1-5; the D is unclear. Per germline, CDR1 MDHEN and CDR2 SYDVKM. The CDR3 is 13 amino acids. Trimming pared 6 bases from V and 9 bases from J, leaving 15 bases between. The CDR3 DNA follows: TGTGCCAGCAGAAACTCGGTCTCGGGGCCCCAGCATTTT. Translated: CASRNSVSGPQHF.

This chain uses TRBV19 with TRBJ2-1, with TRBD2 matching over 15 bases. V shed 4 bases and J 3 bases; nucleotides not matched to a gene: 7. Germline CDR1 is LNHDA and CDR2 is SQIVND (reference sequence). The CDR3 contains 18 residues. CDR3 sequence: CASSKSGLAGGLYNEQFF. The CDR3 region has the DNA TGTGCCAGTAGTAAGAGTGGACTAGCGGGAGGGCTCTACAATGAGCAGTTCTTC.

V usage is TRBV7-6 and J usage is TRBJ2-7; 8 bases fit TRBD1. This CDR3 comprises 15 residues. The V and J ends lost 1 base and 0 bases, in that order; junction bases with no gene match: 2. Per germline, CDR1 SGHVS and CDR2 FNYEAQ. For the CDR3, the DNA is TGTGCCAGCAGCTTAGGAGGGACAGGCTCCTACGAGCAGTACTTC. Translated, it gives CASSLGGTGSYEQYF.

The chain joins TRBV5-1 to TRBJ1-5, with D unresolved. The germline V and J ends were trimmed by 4 bases and 6 bases, with 8 bases remaining between them. The CDR3 totals 12 residues. In germline, CDR1 is SGHRS, CDR2 YFSETQ. The CDR3 nucleotides read TGCGCCAGCAGCCAAGAGGGTCAGCCCCAGCATTTT. Protein sequence: CASSQEGQPQHF.

The gene calls are TRBV5-1 and TRBJ2-3; TRBD1 agrees at 8 bases. The CDR3 loop spans 16 amino acids. Germline V gene data show CDR1 as SGHRS and CDR2 as YFSETQ. The V and J ends lost 4 bases and 1 base, in that order; junction bases with no gene match: 8. This CDR3 is CASSPTTGQGTDTQYF. The CDR3 DNA reads TGCGCCAGCAGCCCTACTACGGGACAGGGCACAGATACGCAGTATTTT.

This sequence joins TRBV28 and TRBJ1-4; maybe TRBD1 (5 bases). The CDR3 is 17 amino acids. Germline V gene data show CDR1 as MDHEN and CDR2 as SYDVKM. The V and J ends lost 3 bases and 8 bases respectively, with 22 bases between them. CDR3 bases: TGTGCCAGCAGTTTGGTCAGGGTTGCGCCGAGTGGAGAAAAACTGTTTTTT. Translating it yields CASSLVRVAPSGEKLFF.

V usage is TRBV30 and J usage is TRBJ2-3; D not certain. The CDR3 extends over 10 amino acids. Germline V gene lookup returns CDR1 GTSNPN and CDR2 SVGIG (reference sequence). Trimming took 7 bases from V and 6 from J, leaving 8 bases between them. The CDR3 DNA follows: TGTGCCTACCGGGTCGATACGCAGTATTTT. Amino acids: CAYRVDTQYF.

This rearrangement joins TRBV5-4 to TRBJ2-5; TRBD1 matches at 9 bases. Germline CDR1 and CDR2: SGHNT and YYREEE (reference sequence). V dropped 0 bases and J dropped 2; count of bases not matched to a gene: 5. This CDR3 is built from 16 residues. In DNA, the CDR3 is TGTGCCAGCAGCTTGGTAGGACAGGGGCCTCAAGAGACCCAGTACTTC. It translates to CASSLVGQGPQETQYF.

V and J are TRBV9 and TRBJ2-1; D tentatively fits TRBD1 or TRBD2 (6 bases each). Germline V gives CDR1 SGDLS, CDR2 YYNGEE. Trimming stripped 3 bases from V and 0 bases from J, with 10 bases between. CDR3 length: 15 amino acids. CDR3 protein: CASSEGGGSYNEQFF. CDR3 coding DNA: TGTGCCAGCAGCGAGGGGGGCGGCTCCTACAATGAGCAGTTCTTC.

The chain is built from TRBV27 and TRBJ1-4; 7 bases agree with TRBD1. The CDR3 totals 16 residues. Germline CDR1 reads MNHEY; CDR2 reads SMNVEV (reference sequence). V dropped 6 bases and J dropped 5; count of bases not matched to a gene: 12. This chain's CDR3 is CASSQFRQGVNEKLFF. CDR3 DNA sequence: TGTGCCAGCAGCCAGTTCCGACAGGGTGTAAATGAAAAACTGTTTTTT.

The V and J genes are TRBV7-3 and TRBJ2-6; a weak D match, TRBD1 (7 bases). The CDR3 runs to 16 residues. Germline V gene sequence: CDR1 SGHTA, CDR2 FQGTGA. Deletions cut 2 bases from V and 2 bases from J, with 10 bases between. This chain's CDR3 is CASSLGGGAGANVLTF. The CDR3, as DNA: TGTGCCAGCAGCTTAGGAGGGGGCGCTGGGGCCAACGTCCTGACTTTC.

The rearrangement joins TRBV7-2 to TRBJ1-5; D not resolved. There are 14 residues in the CDR3. V gave up 6 bases and J gave up 3 bases, with 12 bases separating them. Germline V gives CDR1 SGHTA, CDR2 FQGNSA. The CDR3 bases are TGTGCCAGCAGGACCGGAGGTTCCAATCAGCCCCAGCATTTT. Residues: CASRTGGSNQPQHF. Full variable domain (remainder filled in from reference TRBV7-2 and TRBJ1-5): GAGVSQSPSNKVTEKGKDVELRCDPISGHTALYWYRQSLGQGLEFLIYFQGNSAPDKSGLPSDRFSAERTGGSVSTLTIQRTQQEDSAVYLCASRTGGSNQPQHFGDGTRLSIL.

This chain connects TRBV14 to TRBJ1-1, with D hard to call. V was pared by 2 bases and J by 6 bases, with 7 bases between. The CDR3 sequence is 12 residues long. Germline V CDR1 and CDR2: SGHDN, FVKESK. CDR3 bases: TGTGCCAGCAGCCAATCCGGGCCTGAAGCTTTCTTT. This gives the protein CASSQSGPEAFF. Full variable domain (remainder filled in from reference TRBV14 and TRBJ1-1): EAGVTQFPSHSVIEKGQTVTLRCDPISGHDNLYWYRRVMGKEIKFLLHFVKESKQDESGMPNNRFLAERTGGTYSTLKVQPAELEDSGVYFCASSQSGPEAFFGQGTRLTVV.

This chain joins TRBV7-2 and TRBJ1-2; no firm D call. Germline-derived CDR1 and CDR2 are SGHTA and FQGNSA. This CDR3 contains 13 residues. Trimming left V 2 bases short and J 4 bases short, with 8 bases between. As DNA, the CDR3 is TGTGCCAGCAGCTTATCGGGGTCCTATGGCTACACCTTC. Protein product: CASSLSGSYGYTF.

The gene calls are TRBV4-1 and TRBJ2-5, with D tentatively TRBD1 (6 bases). The tail of the sequence fits TRBJ2-7 better, so the J call may be wrong. Germline values: CDR1 MGHRA, CDR2 YSYEKL. This CDR3 spans 15 amino acids. This CDR3 is CASSQDGTLTYEQYF. The CDR3 region has the DNA TGCGCCAGCAGCCAAGATGGGACACTTACCTACGAGCAGTACTTC.

The J gene is TRBJ2-3, the V gene TRBV25-1, with TRBD2 as a possible D gene (5 bases). This CDR3 contains 14 residues. CDR1 and CDR2 (germline): MGHDK, SYGVNS. Trimming removed 7 bases from V and 2 bases from J, with 13 bases in between. CDR3: CASTPSGYTDTQYF. CDR3 sequence (DNA): TGTGCCAGCACTCCCAGCGGCTACACAGATACGCAGTATTTT. Together with reference TRBV25-1 and TRBJ2-3, the CDR3 gives the full variable domain: EADIYQTPRYLVIGTGKKITLECSQTMGHDKMYWYQQDPGMELHLIHYSYGVNSTEKGDLSSESTVSRIRTEHFPLTLESARPSHTSQYLCASTPSGYTDTQYFGPGTRLTVL.

The chain is built from TRBV7-6 and TRBJ2-4, with 8 positions matching TRBD1. V shed 4 bases and J 5 bases; nucleotides not matched to a gene: 4. CDR3 length: 14 residues. The V gene's germline CDR1 is SGHVS and CDR2 FNYEAQ. The CDR3 DNA follows: TGTGCCAGCAGCTCCTGGACAGGGCAAAACATTCAGTACTTC. This translates into CASSSWTGQNIQYF. Based on the CDR3 plus reference TRBV7-6 and TRBJ2-4, the full variable domain is GAGVSQSPRYKVTKRGQDVALRCDPISGHVSLYWYRQALGQGPEFLTYFNYEAQQDKSGLPNDRFSAERPEGSISTLTIQRTEQRDSAMYRCASSSWTGQNIQYFGAGTRLSVL.

The chain employs TRBV7-3 and TRBJ1-1; no clear D. The CDR3 has 13 amino acids. Germline loops: CDR1 SGHTA, CDR2 FQGTGA. V dropped 5 bases and J dropped 2 bases, with 9 bases sitting between them. The CDR3 sequence is CASSIDGNTEAFF. The CDR3 region has the DNA TGTGCCAGCAGCATCGACGGCAACACTGAAGCTTTCTTT.

On this clone itself: At one end, the junction sequence differs from germline, possibly due to a read error. Other nucleotide sequences in the sample specify the same CDR3. The chain employs TRBV19 and TRBJ2-7; 7 bases match TRBD2. Germline assignment: CDR1 LNHDA and CDR2 SQIVND (reference sequence). The CDR3 extends over 14 amino acids. As DNA, the CDR3 is TGTGCGAGTAGTTCAGCGGGAAGTTCCTACGAGCAGTACTTC. It encodes CASSSAGSSYEQYF.

The CDR3 sequence: CASGGELNQPQHF. For the CDR3, the DNA is TGTGCCAGCGGGGGAGAGTTAAATCAGCCCCAGCATTTT. This chain uses TRBV9 with TRBJ1-5; D perhaps matches TRBD1 (5 bases). The CDR3 totals 13 residues. Per germline, CDR1 SGDLS and CDR2 YYNGEE. Trimming removed 7 bases from V and 4 bases from J, with 12 bases in between. Full variable domain (outside the CDR3, taken from reference TRBV9 and TRBJ1-5): DSGVTQTPKHLITATGQRVTLRCSPRSGDLSVYWYQQSLDQGLQFLIQYYNGEERAKGNILERFSAQQFPDLHSELNLSSLELGDSALYFCASGGELNQPQHFGDGTRLSIL.